This TCR beta chain was profiled in a study of T cells in Graves' hyperthyroidism and ophthalmopathy. The study's findings and limits: Most thyroid-expanded clonotypes above 0.001 were also found in blood. Stable hyperthyroidism and ophthalmopathy were separated using 13 V-J signatures.

Germline V gene data show CDR1 as LGHDT and CDR2 as YNNKEL (reference sequence). This CDR3 is built from 13 residues. Trimming took 0 bases from V and 5 from J, leaving 5 bases between them. Enrolled ophthalmopathy patients presented with a Clinical Activity Score of at least 3, a NOSPECS grade of at least 4, and disease duration under 3 months. The study excluded patients with uncontrolled infection, other autoimmune disease, pregnancy or lactation. This clonotype was observed a few times. The antigen remains unidentified. Amplification of TCR beta CDR3 regions used RNA as the template. The TCR CDR3 was amplified in a first-round RT-PCR using the HTBI primer set. MiXCR was run by TCRdb on the multiplex PCR reads, yielding one entry per CDR3 protein. The table has about 640,000 distinct CDR3 sequences, approximately 14% seen once.

The clonotype was recovered from a woman in her fifties or sixties with Graves' ophthalmopathy. The chain uses TRBV3-1 and TRBJ2-1; D unclear. Sequencing was done on a sample of blood. This CDR3 is CASSQEPHNEQFF. DNA of the CDR3: TGTGCCAGCAGCCAAGAACCACACAATGAGCAGTTCTTC.